Given below is one T cell receptor beta chain in context. What it binds is not known. The PCR had 60 Vbeta and 13 Jbeta primers. Repertoires were generated with immunoSEQ multiplex PCR, while TCRdb's copy carries only in-frame clones and drops some. The data contain some 95,000 clones, about 67% of them singletons. This sample is part of a study of cytomegalovirus exposure and HLA in healthy donors. CDR3 length equals 14 residues. The V gene's germline CDR1 is SGHTA and CDR2 FQGTGA. V lost 4 bases to trimming and J lost 1 base; unmatched junction nucleotides: 2. Findings and limits, study-wide: CMV serostatus was the only recorded immune exposure for donors. Among the CMV-associated chains, three were confirmed in vitro as specific for CMV antigens. According to the study, roughly 180 TCR beta chains were cytomegalovirus-associated. Most likely, a cluster of highly shared sequence variants arose as a sequencing artifact.

The specimen sequenced was PBMCs. The gene calls are TRBV7-3 and TRBJ1-1; 8 positions match TRBD1. This sequence originates from a man aged 25-45 years in good health and CMV-seronegative. The CDR3: CASSSGTGNTEAFF. CDR3 nucleotides: TGTGCCAGCAGCTCTGGGACAGGGAACACTGAAGCTTTCTTT.